Each of the 19 T cell receptor beta chains below was sequenced from the same sample in a study of technical replicates of blood from a few donors. Sequenced by immunoSEQ multiplex PCR; TCRdb stores in-frame clones only, minus some. This sample has 65,000 to 85,000 clones, with 98% found just once. Material for sequencing was T cells isolated from PBMCs. The receptor set was obtained from a human donor in good health.

V and J are TRBV6-5 and TRBJ1-2; 7 bases are a match to TRBD1. The CDR3 is made up of 12 amino acids. Germline values: CDR1 MNHEY, CDR2 SVGAGI. Germline trimming cut 10 bases from V and 2 bases from J; bases unmatched to any gene: 4. The CDR3 is CATQGRNYGYTF. DNA for the CDR3: TGTGCCACACAGGGGCGGAACTATGGCTACACCTTC.

V and J are TRBV6-5 and TRBJ2-1; no clear D gene. Trimming shortened V by 5 bases and J by 12 bases, and 17 bases separated the two germline ends. This CDR3 is built from 13 residues. Germline CDR1 and CDR2: MNHEY and SVGAGI. The CDR3: CASSGTLGNLQFF. The CDR3 DNA follows: TGTGCCAGCAGTGGTACCCTAGGCAATCTGCAGTTCTTC.

The genes are TRBV4-1 and TRBJ1-2, with TRBD1 as a possible D gene (5 bases). V was cut by 3 bases and J by 4 bases, with 9 bases left in between. Germline V gene sequence: CDR1 MGHRA, CDR2 YSYEKL. CDR3 size: 13 residues. The DNA of the CDR3 is TGCGCCAGCAGCCACCTAAGGGGCTATGGCTACACCTTC. This codes for CASSHLRGYGYTF.

V gene TRBV2 combines with J gene TRBJ1-2; D possibly corresponds to TRBD1 (5 bases). The CDR3 is 14 residues long. Trimming cost V 6 bases and J 4 bases, with 15 bases left between them. Germline assignment: CDR1 SNHLY and CDR2 FYNNEI. DNA for the CDR3: TGTGCCAGCAGACCCCTCCCGGGGGTCTATGGCTACACCTTC. Protein sequence: CASRPLPGVYGYTF.

This chain links TRBV19 with TRBJ2-2, with 9 bases that match TRBD1. The CDR3 loop spans 15 amino acids. V lost 6 bases and J lost 7; bases outside the gene matches: 9. CDR1 and CDR2 from the germline V gene are LNHDA and SQIVND (reference sequence). CDR3 region: CASSLDRGKVGELFF. Here the CDR3 DNA reads TGTGCCAGTAGCCTGGACAGGGGTAAGGTCGGGGAGCTGTTTTTT.

The chain joins TRBV12-2 to TRBJ1-2; the listed D gene, TRBD1, was not tested against the DNA. TRBV12-2 corresponds to a pseudogene. The CDR3 runs to 14 residues. For the CDR3, the DNA is TGTGCAAGTCGAAGACAGGGCGCTAGCTATGGCTACACCTTC. Protein product: CASRRQGASYGYTF.

The rearrangement joins TRBV12-5 to TRBJ1-1, with 7 bases aligning to TRBD1. CDR1 LGHNT and CDR2 FRNRAP come from the germline V gene. With V trimmed by 2 bases and J by 8 bases, 8 bases remained unmatched. This CDR3 contains 14 residues. This CDR3 is CASGLPGGRYEAFF. DNA of the CDR3: TGTGCTAGTGGTTTGCCAGGGGGGCGTTACGAAGCTTTCTTT.

Note on this clone: Other DNA sequences in the same sample also yield this CDR3. The chain couples TRBV5-1 to TRBJ1-2; D remains ambiguous. This CDR3 has 14 amino acids. The V end was cut by 8 bases, the J end by 6 bases, with 20 bases between. CDR1 and CDR2 from the germline V gene are SGHRS and YFSETQ. Written as DNA, the CDR3 is TGCGCCAGTAGCCCCGGGGAGGGCCTGAATGGCTACACCTTC. It codes for CASSPGEGLNGYTF.

The rearrangement links TRBV6-1 to TRBJ2-6; no reliable D call. CDR3 length: 15 amino acids. Germline-derived CDR1 and CDR2 are MNHNS and SASEGT. Trimming removed 4 bases from V and 2 bases from J, with 9 bases in between. This chain's CDR3 is CASSVQSTGANVLTF. In DNA form, the CDR3 reads TGTGCCAGCAGTGTACAGTCGACTGGGGCCAACGTCCTGACTTTC.

The chain has TRBV11-2 and TRBJ1-1; D might be TRBD1 (5 bases). The germline V gene has CDR1 SGHAT and CDR2 FQNNGV. The CDR3 is made up of 13 amino acids. V lost 8 bases to trimming and J lost 1 base, with 11 bases between them. The DNA of the CDR3 is TGTGCCAGCCTACAGGCCGCGAACACTGAAGCTTTCTTT. Translation gives CASLQAANTEAFF.

The rearrangement joins TRBV6-5 to TRBJ1-2; weak D call: TRBD1 (6 bases). This CDR3 has 11 residues. Deletions cut 6 bases from V and 6 bases from J, with 8 bases between. In germline, CDR1 is MNHEY, CDR2 SVGAGI. The chain's CDR3 is CASRQGNGYTF. In DNA form, the CDR3 reads TGTGCCAGCAGGCAGGGGAATGGCTACACCTTC.

V and J are TRBV15 and TRBJ2-3, with 7 bases that match TRBD2. The CDR3 runs 13 residues. CDR1 and CDR2 (germline): LNHNV, YYDKDF (reference sequence). Germline trimming cut 8 bases from V and 2 bases from J; bases unmatched to any gene: 4. The DNA of the CDR3 is TGTGCCACCGAGGGACTACACACAGATACGCAGTATTTT. Its protein product is CATEGLHTDTQYF. Based on the CDR3 plus reference TRBV15 and TRBJ2-3, the full variable domain is DAMVIQNPRYQVTQFGKPVTLSCSQTLNHNVMYWYQQKSSQAPKLLFHYYDKDFNNEADTPDNFQSRRPNTSFCFLDIRSPGLGDTAMYLCATEGLHTDTQYFGPGTRLTVL.

This chain connects TRBV5-1 to TRBJ2-5; possible D gene TRBD2, 5 bases. V was trimmed by 3 bases and J by 7 bases, leaving 16 bases between them. The CDR3 is 14 residues long. Germline values: CDR1 SGHRS, CDR2 YFSETQ. In DNA form, the CDR3 reads TGCGCCAGCAGCTCGGATCCCGGGAAAGGGACCCAGTACTTC. Translating it yields CASSSDPGKGTQYF.

The V gene is TRBV29-1, the J gene TRBJ1-4, with D perhaps matching TRBD1 (5 bases). CDR3 length equals 13 residues. With 7 bases removed from V and 6 bases from J, the gap between germline ends came to 15 bases. The germline V gene has CDR1 SQVTM and CDR2 ANQGSEA. The CDR3 is CSAIQGGDEKLFF. DNA for the CDR3: TGCAGCGCCATCCAGGGTGGAGATGAAAAACTGTTTTTT.

J is TRBJ2-7 and V is TRBV11-2, with 7 bases identical to TRBD1. J was trimmed by 6 bases and V by 1 base; bases with no gene match: 9. The CDR3 is 15 amino acids. From germline, CDR1 is SGHAT and CDR2 FQNNGV. DNA for the CDR3: TGTGCCAGCAGCTTAGGAGCGTTTTCAGGGGGCGAGCAGTACTTC. It specifies CASSLGAFSGGEQYF. Together with reference TRBV11-2 and TRBJ2-7, the CDR3 gives the full variable domain: EAGVAQSPRYKIIEKRQSVAFWCNPISGHATLYWYQQILGQGPKLLIQFQNNGVVDDSQLPKDRFSAERLKGVDSTLKIQPAKLEDSAVYLCASSLGAFSGGEQYFGPGTRLTVT.

The rearrangement links TRBV6-1 to TRBJ2-1, with 8 bases fitting TRBD2. Germline CDR1 and CDR2: MNHNS and SASEGT. This CDR3 contains 15 residues. V shed 6 bases, J shed 8 bases, and the junction held 12 bases outside the gene matches. CDR3 sequence reads: CASSDKSGRMYEQFF. The CDR3 DNA follows: TGTGCCAGCAGCGACAAGAGCGGGAGAATGTATGAGCAGTTCTTC.

The V gene is TRBV6-1, the J gene TRBJ1-2, with a possible D match to TRBD1 (5 bases). The germline CDR1 and CDR2 sequences are MNHNS and SASEGT. CDR3 length: 14 amino acids. V was clipped by 3 bases and J by 7 bases, with 15 bases between them. The CDR3 protein is CASSEGGDMSGYTF. The CDR3, as DNA: TGTGCCAGCAGTGAGGGGGGTGATATGAGTGGCTACACCTTC.

This chain uses TRBV10-1 with TRBJ2-7; 7 nucleotides match TRBD2. The junction had 6 bases not matched to a gene; V was cut back by 2 bases and J by 2 bases. CDR1 and CDR2 (germline): WNHNN, SYGVQD (reference sequence). This CDR3 comprises 15 residues. The CDR3 here is CASSEPLADAYEQYF. Here the CDR3 DNA reads TGCGCCAGCAGTGAGCCTCTAGCGGATGCCTACGAGCAGTACTTC.

This chain joins TRBV28 and TRBJ1-1, with no clear D. Germline CDR1 is MDHEN and CDR2 is SYDVKM. The germline V and J ends were trimmed by 5 bases and 0 bases, with 13 bases remaining between them. This CDR3 is 15 amino acids long. CDR3 nucleotides: TGTGCCAGCAGTGAAGGAGGGATTATGAACACTGAAGCTTTCTTT. Amino acid sequence: CASSEGGIMNTEAFF.